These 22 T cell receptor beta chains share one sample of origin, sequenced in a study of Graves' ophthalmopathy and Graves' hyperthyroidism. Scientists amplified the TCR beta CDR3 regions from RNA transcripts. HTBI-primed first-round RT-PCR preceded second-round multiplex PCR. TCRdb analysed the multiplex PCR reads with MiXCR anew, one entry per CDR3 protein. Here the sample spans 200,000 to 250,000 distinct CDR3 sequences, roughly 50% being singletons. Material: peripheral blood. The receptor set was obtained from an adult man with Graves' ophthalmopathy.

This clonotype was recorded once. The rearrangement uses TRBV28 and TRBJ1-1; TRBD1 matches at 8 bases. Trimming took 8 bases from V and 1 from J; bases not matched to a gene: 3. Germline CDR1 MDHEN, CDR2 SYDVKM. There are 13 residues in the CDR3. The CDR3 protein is CASGGQGNTEAFF. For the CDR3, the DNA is TGTGCCAGCGGCGGACAGGGGAACACTGAAGCTTTCTTT.

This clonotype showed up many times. The CDR3 DNA follows: TGTGCCATCAATGGACAGGGGGCCTCCTACGAGCAGTACTTC. It specifies CAINGQGASYEQYF. The chain links TRBV10-3 to TRBJ2-7; 11 bases line up with TRBD1. The CDR3 extends over 14 amino acids. V gave up 7 bases and J gave up 0 bases; unmatched junction bases: 2. Per germline, CDR1 ENHRY and CDR2 SYGVKD.

CDR3 DNA sequence: TGCGCCAGCGGTAGCCAAGCGGGCTCGGAGACCCAGTACTTC. Amino acids: CASGSQAGSETQYF. V usage is TRBV4-1 and J usage is TRBJ2-5, with D possibly TRBD2 on 6 matching bases. CDR1 MGHRA and CDR2 YSYEKL come from the germline V gene. This CDR3 has 14 amino acids. V lost 8 bases and J lost 5, with 18 bases in between.

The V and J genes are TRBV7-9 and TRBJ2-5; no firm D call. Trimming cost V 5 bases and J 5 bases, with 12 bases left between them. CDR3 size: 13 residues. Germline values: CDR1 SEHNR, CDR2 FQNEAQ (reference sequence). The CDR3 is CASSTIPTETQYF. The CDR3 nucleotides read TGTGCCAGCAGCACGATACCTACGGAGACCCAGTACTTC.

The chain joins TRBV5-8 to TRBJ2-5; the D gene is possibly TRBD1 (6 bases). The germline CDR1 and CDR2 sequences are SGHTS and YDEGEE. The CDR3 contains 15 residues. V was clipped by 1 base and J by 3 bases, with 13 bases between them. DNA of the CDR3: TGTGCCAGCAGCTTGTCAGGGAAGGGGGAAGAGACCCAGTACTTC. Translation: CASSLSGKGEETQYF.

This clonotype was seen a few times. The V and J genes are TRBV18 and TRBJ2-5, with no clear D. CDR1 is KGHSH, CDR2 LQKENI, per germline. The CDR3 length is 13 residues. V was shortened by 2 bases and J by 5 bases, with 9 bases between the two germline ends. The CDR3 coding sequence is TGTGCCAGCTCACCAGGGGTGGTGGAGACCCAGTACTTC. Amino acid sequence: CASSPGVVETQYF.

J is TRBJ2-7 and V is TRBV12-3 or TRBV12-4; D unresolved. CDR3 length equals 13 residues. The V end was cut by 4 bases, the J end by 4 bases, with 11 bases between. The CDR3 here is CASSSTPLYEQYF. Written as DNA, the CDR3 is TGTGCCAGCAGTTCCACCCCCTTGTACGAGCAGTACTTC.

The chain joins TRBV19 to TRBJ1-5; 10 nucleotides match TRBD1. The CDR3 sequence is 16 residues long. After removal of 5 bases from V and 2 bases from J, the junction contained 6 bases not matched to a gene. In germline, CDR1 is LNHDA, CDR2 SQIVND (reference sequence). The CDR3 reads CASSPRQGARNQPQHF. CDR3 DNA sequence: TGTGCCAGTAGTCCGAGACAGGGGGCACGCAATCAGCCCCAGCATTTT.

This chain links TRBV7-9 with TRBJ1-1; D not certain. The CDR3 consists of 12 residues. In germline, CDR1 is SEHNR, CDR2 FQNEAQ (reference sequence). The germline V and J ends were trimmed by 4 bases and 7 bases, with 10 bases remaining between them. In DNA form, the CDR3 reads TGTGCCAGCAGCTCTGGACCAGTTGAAGCTTTCTTT. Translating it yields CASSSGPVEAFF.

The CDR3 loop is CATGAGDGYTF. The CDR3, as DNA: TGTGCCACAGGAGCGGGGGATGGCTACACCTTC. This rearrangement joins TRBV2 to TRBJ1-2; D perhaps matches TRBD1 (5 bases). Germline lookup yields CDR1 SNHLY and CDR2 FYNNEI. V was trimmed by 10 bases and J by 6 bases, leaving 12 bases between them. This CDR3 is built from 11 residues.

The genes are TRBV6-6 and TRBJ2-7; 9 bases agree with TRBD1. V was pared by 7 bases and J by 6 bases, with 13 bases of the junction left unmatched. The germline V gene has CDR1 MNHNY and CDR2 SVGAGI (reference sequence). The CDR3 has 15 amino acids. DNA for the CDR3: TGTGCCAGCAAGAAGGAAGGGACAGGGTCTAGCGAGCAGTACTTC. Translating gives CASKKEGTGSSEQYF.

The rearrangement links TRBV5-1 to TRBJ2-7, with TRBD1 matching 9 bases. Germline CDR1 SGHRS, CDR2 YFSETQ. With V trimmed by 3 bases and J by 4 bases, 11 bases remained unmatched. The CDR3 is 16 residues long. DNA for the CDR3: TGCGCCAGCAGCTCACCAAAACAGGGACAGGGTTACGAGCAGTACTTC. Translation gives CASSSPKQGQGYEQYF.

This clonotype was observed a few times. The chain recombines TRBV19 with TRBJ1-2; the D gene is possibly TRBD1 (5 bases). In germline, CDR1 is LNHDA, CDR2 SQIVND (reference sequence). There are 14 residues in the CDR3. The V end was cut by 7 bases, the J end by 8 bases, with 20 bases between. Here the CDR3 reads CASIMQGEDGGYTF. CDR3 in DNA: TGTGCCAGTATTATGCAGGGCGAAGATGGCGGCTACACCTTC.

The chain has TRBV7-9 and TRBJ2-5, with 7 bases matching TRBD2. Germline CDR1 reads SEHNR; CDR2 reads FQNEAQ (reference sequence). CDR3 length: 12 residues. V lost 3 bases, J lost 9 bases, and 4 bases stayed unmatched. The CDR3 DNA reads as TGTGCCAGCAGCTTTGGGGACTACCCCCAGTACTTC. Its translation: CASSFGDYPQYF. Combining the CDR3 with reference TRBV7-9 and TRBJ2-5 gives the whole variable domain DTGVSQNPRHKITKRGQNVTFRCDPISEHNRLYWYRQTLGQGPEFLTYFQNEAQLEKSRLLSDRFSAERPKGSFSTLEIQRTEQGDSAMYLCASSFGDYPQYFGPGTRLLVL.

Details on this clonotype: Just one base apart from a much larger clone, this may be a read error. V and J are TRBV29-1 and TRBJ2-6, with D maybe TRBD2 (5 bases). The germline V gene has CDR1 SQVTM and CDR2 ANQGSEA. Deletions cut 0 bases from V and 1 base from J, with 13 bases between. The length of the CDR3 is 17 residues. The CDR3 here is CSVEDQGTGSGANVLTF. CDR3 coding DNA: TGCAGCGTTGAAGATCAAGGTACGGGGTCTGGGGCCAACGTCCTGACTTTC.

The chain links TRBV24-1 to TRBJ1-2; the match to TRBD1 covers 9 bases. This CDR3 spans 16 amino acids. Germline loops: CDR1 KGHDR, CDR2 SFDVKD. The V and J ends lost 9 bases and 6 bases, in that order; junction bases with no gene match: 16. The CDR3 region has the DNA TGTGCCACCGTTAGGTCTACGGGACAGGGAATCGATGGCTACACCTTC. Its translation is CATVRSTGQGIDGYTF.

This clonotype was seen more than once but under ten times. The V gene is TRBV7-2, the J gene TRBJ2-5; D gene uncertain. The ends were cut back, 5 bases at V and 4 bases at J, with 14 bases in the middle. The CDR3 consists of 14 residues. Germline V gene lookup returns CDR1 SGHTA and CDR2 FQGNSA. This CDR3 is CASSPFHLSETQYF. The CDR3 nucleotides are TGTGCCAGCAGCCCATTTCATCTCTCAGAGACCCAGTACTTC.

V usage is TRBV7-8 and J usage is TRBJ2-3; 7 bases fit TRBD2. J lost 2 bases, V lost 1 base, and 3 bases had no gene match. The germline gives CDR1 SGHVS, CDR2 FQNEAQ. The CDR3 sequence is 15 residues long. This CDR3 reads CASSLGAGDTDTQYF. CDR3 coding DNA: TGTGCCAGCAGCTTAGGGGCGGGAGACACAGATACGCAGTATTTT. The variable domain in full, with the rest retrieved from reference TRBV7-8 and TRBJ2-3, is GAGVSQSPRYKVAKRGQDVALRCDPISGHVSLFWYQQALGQGPEFLTYFQNEAQLDKSGLPSDRFFAERPEGSVSTLKIQRTQQEDSAVYLCASSLGAGDTDTQYFGPGTRLTVL.

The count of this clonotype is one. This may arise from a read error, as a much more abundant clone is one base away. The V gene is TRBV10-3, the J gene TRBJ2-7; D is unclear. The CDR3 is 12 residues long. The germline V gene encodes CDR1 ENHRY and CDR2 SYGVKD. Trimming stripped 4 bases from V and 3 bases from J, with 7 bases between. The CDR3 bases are TGTGCCATCAGTGGGGCTGGCTACGAGCAGTACTTC. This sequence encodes CAISGAGYEQYF.

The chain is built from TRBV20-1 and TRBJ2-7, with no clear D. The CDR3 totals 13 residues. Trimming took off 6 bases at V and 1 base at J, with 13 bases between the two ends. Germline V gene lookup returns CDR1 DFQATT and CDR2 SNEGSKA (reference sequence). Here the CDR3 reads CSAISPASYEQYF. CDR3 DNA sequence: TGCAGTGCCATATCGCCAGCGTCCTACGAGCAGTACTTC.

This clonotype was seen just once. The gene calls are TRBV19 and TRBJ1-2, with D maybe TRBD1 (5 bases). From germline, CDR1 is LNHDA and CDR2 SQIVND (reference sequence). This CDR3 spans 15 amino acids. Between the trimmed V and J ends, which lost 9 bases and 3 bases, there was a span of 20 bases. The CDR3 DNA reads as TGTGCCAGCAGGCCGGGGACCCTCATAGACTATGGCTACACCTTC. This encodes CASRPGTLIDYGYTF.

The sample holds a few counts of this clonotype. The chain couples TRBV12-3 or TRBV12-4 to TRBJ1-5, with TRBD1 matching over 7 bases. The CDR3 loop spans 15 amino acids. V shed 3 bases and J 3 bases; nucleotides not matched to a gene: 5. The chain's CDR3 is CASSLAGQPNQPQHF. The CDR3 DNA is TGTGCCAGCAGTTTGGCGGGACAGCCCAATCAGCCCCAGCATTTT.